A selection of T cell receptor beta chains follows, all from one sample in a study of cytomegalovirus exposure and HLA in healthy donors. TCRdb's copy holds only in-frame clones and misses some; the assay was immunoSEQ multiplex PCR. The sample shows about 160,000 clones, around 79% of them seen only once. Sequences were obtained from PBMCs. These receptor sequences come from a woman aged 40-49 years in good health and CMV-seropositive. CDR3s include the opening cysteine and the closing phenylalanine or tryptophan. A D gene is named only where the DNA matches it firmly. Only part of the rows carry a size: once, few, many, or a class if the clone is expanded.

D gene: TRBD1
J gene: TRBJ2-7
V gene: TRBV6-5
clone size: NA
CDR3 DNA: TGTGCCAGCAGTTACGGTACAGGGGCCTACGAGCAGTACTTC
CDR3 protein: CASSYGTGAYEQYF

D gene: TRBD1
J gene: TRBJ2-7
V gene: TRBV30
clone size: NA
CDR3 DNA: TGTGCCTGGAGTGTGTTCGGACAGGGCGGGCAGTACTTC
CDR3 protein: CAWSVFGQGGQYF

D gene: NA
J gene: TRBJ2-3
V gene: TRBV6-5
clone size: NA
CDR3 DNA: TGTGCCAGCAGTTACTCGGGCCGTCTCACAGATACGCAGTATTTT
CDR3 protein: CASSYSGRLTDTQYF

D gene: NA
J gene: TRBJ1-1
V gene: TRBV6-1
clone size: NA
CDR3 DNA: TGTGCCAGCAGTGCCAGGGTGGGGCGGACTGAAGCTTTCTTT
CDR3 protein: CASSARVGRTEAFF

D gene: NA
J gene: TRBJ1-1
V gene: TRBV5-4
clone size: NA
CDR3 DNA: TGTGCCAGCAGACCCGGGGGTGGCGGCGCCACTGAAGCTTTCTTT
CDR3 protein: CASRPGGGGATEAFF

D gene: NA
J gene: TRBJ2-7
V gene: TRBV7-9
clone size: few
CDR3 DNA: TGTGCCAGCAGCTCCCAGATCTCCTACGAGCAGTACTTC
CDR3 protein: CASSSQISYEQYF

D gene: TRBD1
J gene: TRBJ2-7
V gene: TRBV6-1
clone size: NA
CDR3 DNA: TGTGCCAGCAGTGAATTGGGACAGGGGTACGAGCAGTACTTC
CDR3 protein: CASSELGQGYEQYF

D gene: NA
J gene: TRBJ1-1
V gene: TRBV6-5
clone size: NA
CDR3 DNA: TGTGCCAGCAGTCCTGCCCGGGAGGCCACTGAAGCTTTCTTT
CDR3 protein: CASSPAREATEAFF

D gene: NA
J gene: TRBJ2-7
V gene: TRBV19
clone size: NA
CDR3 DNA: TGTGCCAGTAGTATAACAGGGAGCTCCTACGAGCAGTACTTC
CDR3 protein: CASSITGSSYEQYF

D gene: NA
J gene: TRBJ2-2
V gene: TRBV15
clone size: NA
CDR3 DNA: TGTGCCACCAGCAGAGGCGGGTCTAACACCGGGGAGCTGTTTTTT
CDR3 protein: CATSRGGSNTGELFF

D gene: NA
J gene: TRBJ2-5
V gene: TRBV19
clone size: NA
CDR3 DNA: TGTGCCAGTAGTATCCACAGGGCCAGGCAAGAGACCCAGTACTTC
CDR3 protein: CASSIHRARQETQYF

D gene: TRBD1
J gene: TRBJ1-3
V gene: TRBV10-3
clone size: NA
CDR3 DNA: TGTGCCATCAGTGGACAGGGACCAAGCTCTGGAAACACCATATATTTT
CDR3 protein: CAISGQGPSSGNTIYF

D gene: NA
J gene: TRBJ2-1
V gene: TRBV18
clone size: NA
CDR3 DNA: TGTGCCAGCTCACCACCGGATTTAGGGACACACAATGAGCAGTTCTTC
CDR3 protein: CASSPPDLGTHNEQFF

D gene: TRBD2
J gene: TRBJ2-3
V gene: TRBV7-9
clone size: NA
CDR3 DNA: TGTGCCAGCAGCCCGGGACTAACAAACCCAGATACGCAGTATTTT
CDR3 protein: CASSPGLTNPDTQYF

D gene: TRBD1
J gene: TRBJ2-1
V gene: TRBV18
clone size: NA
CDR3 DNA: TGTGCCAGCTCACCCGACAGGGTCACCTACAATGAGCAGTTCTTC
CDR3 protein: CASSPDRVTYNEQFF

D gene: NA
J gene: TRBJ2-2
V gene: TRBV28
clone size: NA
CDR3 DNA: TGTGCCAGCAGCAGAAGGGAGCTGTTTTTT
CDR3 protein: CASSRRELFF

D gene: NA
J gene: TRBJ2-3
V gene: TRBV10-3
clone size: few
CDR3 DNA: TGTGCCATCAGTGAGCAGATGAGCGGAGATACGCAGTATTTT
CDR3 protein: CAISEQMSGDTQYF

D gene: NA
J gene: TRBJ2-3
V gene: TRBV2
clone size: NA
CDR3 DNA: TGTGCCAGCAGTACTCAAGGCACAGATACGCAGTATTTT
CDR3 protein: CASSTQGTDTQYF

D gene: NA
J gene: TRBJ2-2
V gene: TRBV5-1
clone size: NA
CDR3 DNA: TGCGCCAGCAGCCTAACGGACAGCAACACCGGGGAGCTGTTTTTT
CDR3 protein: CASSLTDSNTGELFF

D gene: NA
J gene: TRBJ2-2
V gene: TRBV6-1
clone size: NA
CDR3 DNA: TGTGCCAGCAAGACCGCTGGACTCAACACCGGGGAGCTGTTTTTT
CDR3 protein: CASKTAGLNTGELFF

D gene: NA
J gene: TRBJ2-2
V gene: TRBV10-3
clone size: NA
CDR3 DNA: TGTGCCATCAGTGAGAACATATTACCGTCCGGGGAGCTGTTTTTT
CDR3 protein: CAISENILPSGELFF

D gene: TRBD2
J gene: TRBJ2-1
V gene: TRBV5-1
clone size: NA
CDR3 DNA: TGCGCCAGCAGCTTGACTAGCGGAAACAATGAGCAGTTCTTC
CDR3 protein: CASSLTSGNNEQFF

D gene: NA
J gene: TRBJ2-2
V gene: TRBV7-2
clone size: few
CDR3 DNA: TGTGCCAGCAGCTTAGTAGGACCAGGGAGGATTGCCGGGGAGCTGTTTTTT
CDR3 protein: CASSLVGPGRIAGELFF

D gene: NA
J gene: TRBJ2-3
V gene: TRBV19
clone size: NA
CDR3 DNA: TGTGCCAGTAGTAGACAGGGAGGTAGTGTGACAGATACGCAGTATTTT
CDR3 protein: CASSRQGGSVTDTQYF

D gene: TRBD1
J gene: TRBJ1-4
V gene: TRBV7-2
clone size: NA
CDR3 DNA: TGTGCCAGCAGCTTAGGAACCGGGACAGTAACTAATGAAAAACTGTTTTTT
CDR3 protein: CASSLGTGTVTNEKLFF

D gene: NA
J gene: TRBJ1-1
V gene: TRBV2
clone size: NA
CDR3 DNA: TGTGCCAGCAGTTTACAGGGAGTGGGCACTGAAGCTTTCTTT
CDR3 protein: CASSLQGVGTEAFF

D gene: NA
J gene: TRBJ2-1
V gene: TRBV6-5
clone size: NA
CDR3 DNA: TGTGCCAGCAGCGGACGTTACAGGGACAATGAGCAGTTCTTC
CDR3 protein: CASSGRYRDNEQFF

D gene: TRBD2
J gene: TRBJ2-7
V gene: TRBV30
clone size: NA
CDR3 DNA: TGTGCCTGCGGCGGACTAGCGGGAAACGAGCAGTACTTC
CDR3 protein: CACGGLAGNEQYF

D gene: TRBD1
J gene: TRBJ1-1
V gene: TRBV5-4
clone size: few
CDR3 DNA: TGTGCCAGCAGCACTAGGACAGGGGTGGTGGGCACTGAAGCTTTCTTT
CDR3 protein: CASSTRTGVVGTEAFF

D gene: NA
J gene: TRBJ1-3
V gene: TRBV9
clone size: NA
CDR3 DNA: TGTGCCAGCAGCGTAGACAGGGCTGGAAACACCATATATTTT
CDR3 protein: CASSVDRAGNTIYF

D gene: NA
J gene: TRBJ2-1
V gene: TRBV30
clone size: NA
CDR3 DNA: TGTGCCTGGAGTGTATCCCTCAGCTACAATGAGCAGTTCTTC
CDR3 protein: CAWSVSLSYNEQFF

D gene: NA
J gene: TRBJ1-1
V gene: TRBV11-3
clone size: NA
CDR3 DNA: TGTGCCAGCAGCCCAGCGGGGGGGACTGAAGCTTTCTTT
CDR3 protein: CASSPAGGTEAFF

D gene: NA
J gene: TRBJ2-3
V gene: TRBV2
clone size: NA
CDR3 DNA: TGTGCCAGCAGCCCTCAGCGGACGGTCACAGATACGCAGTATTTT
CDR3 protein: CASSPQRTVTDTQYF

D gene: TRBD2
J gene: TRBJ2-2
V gene: TRBV7-2
clone size: NA
CDR3 DNA: TGTGCCAGCAGTCCATTTGGACTAGCGGGAGGGCCCGGGGAGCTGTTTTTT
CDR3 protein: CASSPFGLAGGPGELFF

D gene: NA
J gene: TRBJ2-7
V gene: TRBV6-1
clone size: NA
CDR3 DNA: TGTGCCAGCATCGAAAGGTCCGGGAGCTCCTACGAGCAGTACTTC
CDR3 protein: CASIERSGSSYEQYF

D gene: TRBD1
J gene: TRBJ2-3
V gene: TRBV19
clone size: NA
CDR3 DNA: TGTGCCAGTAGTATGGACAGGGGGTATGATACGCAGTATTTT
CDR3 protein: CASSMDRGYDTQYF

D gene: TRBD1
J gene: TRBJ1-4
V gene: TRBV30
clone size: NA
CDR3 DNA: TGTGCCTGGAGCGTCACAGGGGTCGAAAAACTGTTTTTT
CDR3 protein: CAWSVTGVEKLFF

D gene: NA
J gene: TRBJ2-2
V gene: TRBV6-1
clone size: once
CDR3 DNA: TGTGCCAGCATGTTATTTCGGGAGAACACCGGGGAGCTGTTTTTT
CDR3 protein: CASMLFRENTGELFF

D gene: NA
J gene: TRBJ1-2
V gene: TRBV28
clone size: NA
CDR3 DNA: TGTGCCAGCAGTCTCCCGACTGAGGGCTACACCTTC
CDR3 protein: CASSLPTEGYTF

D gene: TRBD1
J gene: TRBJ2-7
V gene: TRBV28
clone size: NA
CDR3 DNA: TGTGCCAGCAGTTTACGACAGGGGAAGTACGAGCAGTACTTC
CDR3 protein: CASSLRQGKYEQYF

D gene: NA
J gene: TRBJ2-1
V gene: TRBV11-2
clone size: NA
CDR3 DNA: TGTGCCAGCAGCCGACTCGACTTACAGGGATCCTACAATGAGCAGTTCTTC
CDR3 protein: CASSRLDLQGSYNEQFF

D gene: TRBD1
J gene: TRBJ2-7
V gene: TRBV6-5
clone size: NA
CDR3 DNA: TGTGCCAGCAGTTACTCTACAGGGGCCTCCTACGAGCAGTACTTC
CDR3 protein: CASSYSTGASYEQYF

D gene: NA
J gene: TRBJ2-7
V gene: TRBV10-3
clone size: few
CDR3 DNA: TGTGCCATCAGTGAACGGGGATCCGACTACGAGCAGTACTTC
CDR3 protein: CAISERGSDYEQYF

D gene: NA
J gene: TRBJ2-5
V gene: TRBV6-1
clone size: NA
CDR3 DNA: TGTGCCAGCACCGCGTTACAGGGTTCTAGGGAGACCCAGTACTTC
CDR3 protein: CASTALQGSRETQYF

D gene: NA
J gene: TRBJ2-1
V gene: TRBV7-8
clone size: few
CDR3 DNA: TGTGCCAGCAGCTTACAGGGGATAACGTACAATGAGCAGTTCTTC
CDR3 protein: CASSLQGITYNEQFF

D gene: NA
J gene: TRBJ2-7
V gene: TRBV6-1
clone size: NA
CDR3 DNA: TGTGCCAGCAACCTATACCAGGGGTACGAGCAGTACTTC
CDR3 protein: CASNLYQGYEQYF

D gene: TRBD1
J gene: TRBJ2-5
V gene: TRBV25-1
clone size: NA
CDR3 DNA: TGTGCCAGCAGTGATTGGAGAGGGACAGGGCAAGAGACCCAGTACTTC
CDR3 protein: CASSDWRGTGQETQYF

D gene: NA
J gene: TRBJ2-5
V gene: TRBV7-2
clone size: NA
CDR3 DNA: TGTGCCAGCTCCTTGAATATGGGCCAGCAAGAGACCCAGTACTTC
CDR3 protein: CASSLNMGQQETQYF

D gene: TRBD1
J gene: TRBJ2-4
V gene: TRBV6-1
clone size: NA
CDR3 DNA: TGTGCCAGCAGTGAAGCGTTAGGCCAGGGGGAAAGCATTCAGTACTTC
CDR3 protein: CASSEALGQGESIQYF

D gene: NA
J gene: TRBJ2-3
V gene: TRBV7-6
clone size: NA
CDR3 DNA: TGTGCCAGCAGCACCGGGACTTCTAACACAGATACGCAGTATTTT
CDR3 protein: CASSTGTSNTDTQYF